This passage covers 24 T cell receptor beta chains from one sample sequenced in a study of blood T cells in healthy people across ages. Through a sample-barcoded 5' primer and a J-beta primer mix, a second PCR was run for about 7 to 12 cycles. TCRdb passed the 5' RACE reads through MiXCR, listing each CDR3 protein once. The profile covers around 1,800,000 distinct CDR3 sequences, with about two fifths appearing a single time and under 25% taken by the ten largest. The specimen sequenced was blood. The receptors stem from a human donor in good health.

This clonotype was seen only a few times. The CDR3 DNA follows: TGTGCCAGCTGGATCGGCCGCGGCCGGATAAACTATGGCTACACCTTC. This encodes CASWIGRGRINYGYTF. The V call is TRBV6-2 or TRBV6-3, the J call TRBJ1-2; D not certain. CDR3 size: 16 residues. Germline V lookup: CDR1 MNHEY, CDR2 SVGEGT. Trimming shortened V by 8 bases and J by 2 bases, and 21 bases separated the two germline ends.

The chain combines TRBV11-2 with TRBJ2-1, with D perhaps matching TRBD2 (6 bases). Trimming cost V 4 bases and J 6 bases, with 22 bases left between them. CDR1 is SGHAT and CDR2 is FQNNGV in the germline V gene. This CDR3 region has 17 residues. The CDR3 region is CASSSIRTKVLGNEQFF. The CDR3 DNA reads as TGTGCCAGCAGCTCGATCCGGACTAAAGTATTGGGCAATGAGCAGTTCTTC.

This clonotype was seen ten or more times. V and J are TRBV7-2 and TRBJ2-1, with no clear D. CDR1 SGHTA and CDR2 FQGNSA come from the germline V gene. The CDR3 is 13 residues long. Trimming shortened V by 1 base and J by 6 bases, and 7 bases separated the two germline ends. CDR3 nucleotides: TGTGCCAGCAGCTTAGGCAGGTTCAATGAGCAGTTCTTC. Translation gives CASSLGRFNEQFF.

Comment on this clonotype: One junction end disagrees with the germline gene, perhaps due to a read error. The V and J genes are TRBV12-3 or TRBV12-4 and TRBJ1-1; D not resolved. The CDR3 totals 12 residues. As DNA, the CDR3 is TGTGCCGGCAGTTTAACGGTGGCTGAAGCTTTCTTT. It specifies CAGSLTVAEAFF.

This clonotype was counted only a few times. The chain uses TRBV6-5 and TRBJ2-5, with D perhaps matching TRBD2 (6 bases). Germline V gives CDR1 MNHEY, CDR2 SVGAGI. The V and J ends lost 5 bases and 4 bases respectively, with 14 bases between them. This CDR3 has 14 residues. For the CDR3, the DNA is TGTGCCAGCAGTCCCTTGGGGGGAGGAGAGACCCAGTACTTC. This sequence encodes CASSPLGGGETQYF.

The chain is built from TRBV27 and TRBJ1-5; D may be TRBD1 (5 bases). Germline V CDR1 and CDR2: MNHEY, SMNVEV (reference sequence). The germline V and J ends were trimmed by 3 bases and 5 bases, with 11 bases remaining between them. The CDR3 spans 14 residues. This chain's CDR3 is CASSLVQGDQPQHF. CDR3 coding DNA: TGTGCCAGCAGTTTGGTCCAGGGAGATCAGCCCCAGCATTTT.

This clonotype was counted a few times. J is TRBJ1-5 and V is TRBV29-1; D may be TRBD1 (5 bases). CDR1 is SQVTM and CDR2 is ANQGSEA in the germline V gene. There are 13 residues in the CDR3. V shed 5 bases and J shed 3 bases, with 11 bases lying between them. DNA of the CDR3: TGCAGCGTTCGGGGGGGGATCAATCAGCCCCAGCATTTT. It is translated as CSVRGGINQPQHF.

The genes are TRBV7-2 and TRBJ2-4; tentatively, D is TRBD1 (5 bases). The J call is uncertain, as TRBJ2-7 better fits the DNA end. This CDR3 is 15 amino acids long. Germline V lookup: CDR1 SGHTA, CDR2 FQGNSA. The CDR3 DNA is TGTGCCAGCAGCTCCATTGGCGGCAGGGCGTACGAGCAGTACTTC. It yields the protein CASSSIGGRAYEQYF.

This clonotype occurred many times. The chain couples TRBV5-5 to TRBJ1-2; weak D call: TRBD1 (5 bases). Per the germline V gene, CDR1 is SGHKS and CDR2 is YYEKEE (reference sequence). This CDR3 region has 14 residues. Trimming left V 4 bases short and J 5 bases short, with 15 bases between. Here the CDR3 DNA reads TGTGCCAGCAGCCCCGGACGGGGGTCTTATGGCTACACCTTC. This translates into CASSPGRGSYGYTF.

The rearrangement links TRBV5-8 to TRBJ2-5, with TRBD1 matching 9 bases. The V gene end was trimmed by 3 bases and the J gene end by 4 bases; junction bases not matched to a gene: 7. The germline V gene has CDR1 SGHTS and CDR2 YDEGEE. The CDR3 contains 15 residues. CDR3 DNA sequence: TGTGCCAGCAGCTCGAGAGACAGGGGGGCAGAGACCCAGTACTTC. Translating gives CASSSRDRGAETQYF.

The chain carries TRBV14 and TRBJ1-4, with D unclear. V shed 2 bases and J shed 4 bases, with 8 bases lying between them. Per germline, CDR1 SGHDN and CDR2 FVKESK. The CDR3 is 14 amino acids. The CDR3 bases are TGTGCCAGCAGCCAACGGCGGTATAATGAAAAACTGTTTTTT. The encoded protein is CASSQRRYNEKLFF.

This clonotype was seen a handful of times. This chain links TRBV5-1 with TRBJ2-4, with D unresolved. The germline V gene encodes CDR1 SGHRS and CDR2 YFSETQ. Trimming pared 0 bases from V and 13 bases from J, leaving 20 bases between. The CDR3 covers 15 residues. In DNA form, the CDR3 reads TGCGCCAGCAGCTTGGGACAACTATGCTCTTATGAGCAGTACTTC. It yields the protein CASSLGQLCSYEQYF.

The chain couples TRBV2 to TRBJ1-2, with TRBD1 matching over 8 bases. V gave up 1 base and J gave up 4 bases; unmatched junction bases: 8. The CDR3 is 16 amino acids. Germline assignment: CDR1 SNHLY and CDR2 FYNNEI. CDR3 sequence: CASSEEAGGAGYGYTF. The CDR3 nucleotides read TGTGCCAGCAGTGAAGAGGCAGGGGGCGCCGGCTATGGCTACACCTTC.

V is TRBV3-1 and J is TRBJ1-2; 8 positions match TRBD1. The J segment lost 3 bases and the V segment lost 0 bases, leaving 3 bases of the junction unmatched. Germline V gene data show CDR1 as LGHDT and CDR2 as YNNKEL (reference sequence). The CDR3 extends over 15 amino acids. CDR3 sequence: CASSQDSDRDYGYTF. The CDR3 DNA is TGTGCCAGCAGCCAAGATTCGGACAGGGACTATGGCTACACCTTC.

This clonotype was counted only a few times. Compared with germline, one end of the junction differs, possibly owing to a read error. This chain connects TRBV4-3 to TRBJ1-6; 7 bases are shared with TRBD1. The CDR3 is 15 amino acids. Germline V gene sequence: CDR1 LGHNA, CDR2 YSLEER. The CDR3 nucleotides are TGCGCCAGCAGCCAACTAGGGACAGATAATCCACCCCTCCACTTT. Amino acid sequence: CASSQLGTDNPPLHF.

In its sample, this clonotype was seen a few times. The chain is built from TRBV29-1 and TRBJ1-2; D might be TRBD1 (5 bases). Germline CDR1 reads SQVTM; CDR2 reads ANQGSEA. The CDR3 length is 12 residues. V was trimmed by 6 bases and J by 10 bases, leaving 18 bases between them. The CDR3 loop reads CSVRGVENDYTF. In nucleotides, the CDR3 is TGCAGCGTCCGGGGGGTGGAAAATGACTACACCTTC.

This chain's CDR3 is CRARDLLNEQYF. The CDR3 DNA is TGCAGGGCCAGGGACTTGCTGAACGAGCAGTACTTC. The genes are TRBV20-1 and TRBJ2-1; the D gene is possibly TRBD2 (6 bases). The end of the DNA aligns better with TRBJ2-7, so the J call may be wrong. This CDR3 contains 12 residues. Germline V CDR1 and CDR2: DFQATT, SNEGSKA (reference sequence).

This chain joins TRBV11-2 and TRBJ1-2; D ambiguous. From germline, CDR1 is SGHAT and CDR2 FQNNGV. V was cut by 1 base and J by 5 bases, with 17 bases left in between. CDR3 length: 16 amino acids. The CDR3 loop is CASSLVQEGLRYGYTF. CDR3 DNA: TGTGCCAGCAGCTTAGTTCAGGAAGGCCTTAGATATGGCTACACCTTC.

The chain joins TRBV3-1 to TRBJ1-2; tentatively, D is TRBD1 (6 bases). The V gene lost 1 base and the J gene lost 4 bases, with 22 bases spanning the gap. Germline V lookup: CDR1 LGHDT, CDR2 YNNKEL (reference sequence). CDR3 size: 18 residues. As DNA, the CDR3 is TGTGCCAGCAGCCAAGTTCCGCCTTGGCAGGGGAACATCTATGGCTACACCTTC. Translated, it gives CASSQVPPWQGNIYGYTF.

A few counts support this clonotype. This CDR3 is CASSEIEANIRYTF. The CDR3 nucleotides are TGTGCCAGCAGTGAGATCGAGGCGAATATCCGCTACACCTTC. V is TRBV2 and J is TRBJ1-2; D not certain. Germline-derived CDR1 and CDR2 are SNHLY and FYNNEI. This CDR3 is built from 14 residues. V dropped 3 bases and J dropped 9 bases, with 17 bases sitting between them.

The chain combines TRBV7-9 with TRBJ2-7, with D perhaps matching TRBD1 (5 bases). This CDR3 has 15 residues. CDR1 is SEHNR, CDR2 FQNEAQ, per germline (reference sequence). Trimming took 2 bases from V and 1 from J, leaving 12 bases between them. The CDR3 loop is CASSLIGERSYEQYF. The DNA of the CDR3 is TGTGCCAGCAGCTTAATAGGGGAAAGGTCCTACGAGCAGTACTTC.

This clonotype has more than one count but fewer than ten. The chain recombines TRBV20-1 with TRBJ2-5; 12 bases line up with TRBD2. Per germline, CDR1 DFQATT and CDR2 SNEGSKA (reference sequence). The CDR3 sequence is 15 residues long. Trimming took 4 bases from V and 1 from J; bases not matched to a gene: 4. The CDR3, as DNA: TGCAGTGCTACTAGCGGGGGGGCCCCCCAAGAGACCCAGTACTTC. Its protein product is CSATSGGAPQETQYF.

The chain joins TRBV7-3 to TRBJ2-2, with 12 positions matching TRBD2. CDR1 and CDR2 from the germline V gene are SGHTA and FQGTGA. This CDR3 is built from 16 residues. J was trimmed by 7 bases and V by 3 bases; bases with no gene match: 6. CDR3: CASSFSSGGAVGELFF. Written as DNA, the CDR3 is TGTGCCAGCAGCTTTTCTAGCGGGGGGGCCGTCGGGGAGCTGTTTTTT.

The V call is TRBV29-1, the J call TRBJ2-7; 9 bases are shared with TRBD2. The germline gives CDR1 SQVTM, CDR2 ANQGSEA. The CDR3 consists of 16 residues. With V trimmed by 5 bases and J by 0 bases, 11 bases remained unmatched. This chain's CDR3 is CSVSGTSFKGSYEQYF. CDR3 bases: TGCAGCGTTTCCGGGACTAGCTTTAAGGGCTCCTACGAGCAGTACTTC.